This entry is about one T cell receptor (beta chain). The data stem from a study of blood T cell repertoires in COVID-19. Whole-study context: T cells, B-cell-depleted T cells, or PBMCs provided the cDNA or gDNA that served as material.

Original analysis: Reference gene primer amplification in the assay estimated nucleated cell counts. The data were produced by immunoSEQ multiplex PCR, yet TCRdb's version contains in-frame clones alone and is incomplete. The V and J calls and clone size are taken from that table; D and trimming were inferred from the DNA. The sample has some 320,000 clones; around nine tenths are singletons. The V gene end was trimmed by 8 bases and the J gene end by 2 bases; junction bases not matched to a gene: 3. The CDR3 has 14 residues. Germline CDR1 reads SGHTS; CDR2 reads YDEGEE. Recruitment covered roughly 24 US areas and drew participants whose ages spanned roughly 18 to 95 years. Clinical histories supplied by participants themselves formed the basis of cohort assignment.

The genes are TRBV5-8 and TRBJ2-1; 11 nucleotides align to TRBD2. The TCR sequence derives from a man aged 55 to 70 who had recovered from COVID-19. Specimen: PBMCs or T cells enriched from blood (not recorded which). This CDR3 reads CARRGLAAYNEQFF. The CDR3 region has the DNA TGTGCCAGACGGGGACTAGCGGCCTACAATGAGCAGTTCTTC. The full variable domain, in which reference TRBV5-8 and TRBJ2-1 provide the parts outside the CDR3, is EAGVTQSPTHLIKTRGQQATLRCSPISGHTSVYWYQQALGLGLQFLLWYDEGEERNRGNFPPRFSGRQFPNYSSELNVNALELEDSALYLCARRGLAAYNEQFFGPGTRLTVL.